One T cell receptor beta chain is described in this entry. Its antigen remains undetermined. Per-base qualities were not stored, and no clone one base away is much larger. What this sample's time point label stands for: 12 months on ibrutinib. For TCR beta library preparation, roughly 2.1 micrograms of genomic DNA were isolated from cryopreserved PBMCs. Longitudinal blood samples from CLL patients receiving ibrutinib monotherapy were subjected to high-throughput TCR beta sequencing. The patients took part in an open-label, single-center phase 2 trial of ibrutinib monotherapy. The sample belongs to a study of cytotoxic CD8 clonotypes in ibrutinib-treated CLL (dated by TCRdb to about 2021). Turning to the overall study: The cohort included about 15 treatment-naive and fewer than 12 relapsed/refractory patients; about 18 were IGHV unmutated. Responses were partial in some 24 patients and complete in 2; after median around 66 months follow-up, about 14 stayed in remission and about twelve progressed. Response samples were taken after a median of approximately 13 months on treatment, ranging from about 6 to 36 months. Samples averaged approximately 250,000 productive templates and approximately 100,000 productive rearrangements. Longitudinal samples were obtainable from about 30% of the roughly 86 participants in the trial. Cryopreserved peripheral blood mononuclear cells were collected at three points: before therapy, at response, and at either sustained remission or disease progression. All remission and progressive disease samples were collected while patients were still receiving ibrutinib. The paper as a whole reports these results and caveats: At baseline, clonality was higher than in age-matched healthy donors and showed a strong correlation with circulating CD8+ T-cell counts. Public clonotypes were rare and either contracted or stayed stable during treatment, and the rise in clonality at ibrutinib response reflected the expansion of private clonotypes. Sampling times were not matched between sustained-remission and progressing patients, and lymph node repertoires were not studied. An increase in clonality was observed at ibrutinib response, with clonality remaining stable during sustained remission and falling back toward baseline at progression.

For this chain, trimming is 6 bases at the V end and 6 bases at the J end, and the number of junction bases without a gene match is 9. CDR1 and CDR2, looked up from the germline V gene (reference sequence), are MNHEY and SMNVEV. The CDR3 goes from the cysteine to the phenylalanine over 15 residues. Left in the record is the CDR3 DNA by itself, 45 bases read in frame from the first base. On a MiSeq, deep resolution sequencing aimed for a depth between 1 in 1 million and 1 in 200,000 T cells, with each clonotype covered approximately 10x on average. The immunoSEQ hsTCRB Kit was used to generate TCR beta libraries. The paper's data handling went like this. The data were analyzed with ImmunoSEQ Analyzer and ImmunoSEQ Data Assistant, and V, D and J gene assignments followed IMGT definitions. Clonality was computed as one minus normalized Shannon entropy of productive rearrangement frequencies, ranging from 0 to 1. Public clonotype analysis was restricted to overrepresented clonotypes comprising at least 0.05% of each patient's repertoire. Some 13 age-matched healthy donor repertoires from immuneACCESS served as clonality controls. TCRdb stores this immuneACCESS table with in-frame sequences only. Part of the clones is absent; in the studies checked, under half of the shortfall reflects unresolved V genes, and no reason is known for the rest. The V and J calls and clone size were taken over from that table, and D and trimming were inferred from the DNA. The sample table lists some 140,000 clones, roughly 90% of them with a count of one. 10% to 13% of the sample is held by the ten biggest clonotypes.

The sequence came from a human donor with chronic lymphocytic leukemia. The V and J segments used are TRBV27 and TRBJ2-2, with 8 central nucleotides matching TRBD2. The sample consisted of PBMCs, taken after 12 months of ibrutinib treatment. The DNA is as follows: TGTGCCAGCAGACTTAGCGGGATTGGGGCCGGGGAGCTGTTTTTT. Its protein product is CASRLSGIGAGELFF.